This entry lists 28 T cell receptor beta chains sequenced from one sample in a study of T cell repertoires in cytomegalovirus infection (dated by TCRdb to between 2018 and 2021). Instrument on record: Illumina HiSeq 1500. TCRdb passed the public sequencing reads through fastp at Q25 and MiXCR, retaining productive beta sequences. Each CDR3 protein appears once, grouped with its most common genes and DNA. This sample has around 530,000 distinct CDR3 sequences in its table, and approximately 16% of those were observed once. The ten largest clonotypes hold more than 20% of the sample. Sequencing was carried out using CD8+ T cells from PBMCs. The receptors were gathered from a human donor in good health (CMV status not recorded). Some clones in this sample may be carry-over from other donors' samples.

This clonotype was observed many times. The J gene is TRBJ1-3, the V gene TRBV7-9; possible D gene TRBD1, 5 bases. The CDR3 is 16 residues long. Trimming cost V 0 bases and J 0 bases, with 9 bases left between them. The germline V gene has CDR1 SEHNR and CDR2 FQNEAQ (reference sequence). The CDR3 protein is CASSLATEYSGNTIYF. In DNA form, the CDR3 reads TGTGCCAGCAGCTTAGCGACAGAGTACTCTGGAAACACCATATATTTT.

In its sample, this clonotype was seen many times. The CDR3 sequence is CASKTGGDEQYF. CDR3 DNA sequence: TGTGCCAGCAAGACAGGGGGCGACGAGCAGTACTTC. This rearrangement joins TRBV7-9 to TRBJ2-7, with 10 bases aligning to TRBD1. Per germline, CDR1 SEHNR and CDR2 FQNEAQ (reference sequence). The trim removed 7 bases at V and 5 bases at J, leaving 2 bases unmatched. This CDR3 is 12 amino acids long. The full variable domain, completed using reference TRBV7-9 and TRBJ2-7, is DTGVSQNPRHKITKRGQNVTFRCDPISEHNRLYWYRQTLGQGPEFLTYFQNEAQLEKSRLLSDRFSAERPKGSFSTLEIQRTEQGDSAMYLCASKTGGDEQYFGPGTRLTVT.

The chain joins TRBV18 to TRBJ1-1; TRBD1 is a possible D gene (5 bases). V lost 10 bases, J lost 10 bases, and 16 bases lay in between. Germline values: CDR1 KGHSH, CDR2 LQKENI. CDR3 length: 11 amino acids. The CDR3 coding sequence is TGTGCCATGACGGAGGGGCGAAGAGCTTTCTTT. Its translation is CAMTEGRRAFF. Complete variable domain (other parts from reference TRBV18 and TRBJ1-1): NAGVMQNPRHLVRRRGQEARLRCSPMKGHSHVYWYRQLPEEGLKFMVYLQKENIIDESGMPKERFSAEFPKEGPSILRIQQVVRGDSAAYFCAMTEGRRAFFGQGTRLTVV.

The J gene is TRBJ2-1, the V gene TRBV29-1; no clear D. The V gene lost 3 bases and the J gene lost 3 bases, with 9 bases spanning the gap. The length of the CDR3 is 13 residues. CDR1 is SQVTM and CDR2 is ANQGSEA in the germline V gene. DNA of the CDR3: TGCAGCGTTGAGAGGCCTAGCTACAATGAGCAGTTCTTC. It codes for CSVERPSYNEQFF.

In regard to this clonotype: The CDR3 does not end in the conserved phenylalanine or tryptophan, so this is likely a read error. The chain recombines TRBV7-3 with TRBJ2-1; TRBD2 aligns across 14 bases. The CDR3 has 16 amino acids. CDR1 and CDR2 (germline): SGHTA, FQGTGA. V was pared by 5 bases and J by 9 bases, with 9 bases of the junction left unmatched. Here the CDR3 reads CASSLLTSGRATEQFL. Here the CDR3 DNA reads TGTGCCAGCAGCCTCTTGACTAGCGGGAGGGCCACTGAGCAGTTCTTA.

This clonotype was observed many times. The chain couples TRBV25-1 to TRBJ2-3, with D possibly called TRBD1 or TRBD2 (5 bases each). The V gene lost 5 bases and the J gene lost 0 bases, with 9 bases spanning the gap. CDR1 and CDR2 (germline): MGHDK, SYGVNS. CDR3 length: 14 residues. The CDR3 protein is CASSRDGSTDTQYF. The CDR3 DNA reads TGTGCCAGCAGTCGGGACGGTAGCACAGATACGCAGTATTTT.

In its sample, this clonotype was seen a few times. The rearrangement links TRBV7-9 to TRBJ1-1; 9 bases are shared with TRBD1. CDR1 and CDR2 from the germline V gene are SEHNR and FQNEAQ (reference sequence). The CDR3 has 14 amino acids. V shed 7 bases and J 6 bases; nucleotides not matched to a gene: 9. In DNA form, the CDR3 reads TGTGCCAGCACCGGACAGGGGTACGGGCCTGAAGCTTTCTTT. Its translation is CASTGQGYGPEAFF. The full variable domain, with the rest looked up from reference TRBV7-9 and TRBJ1-1, is DTGVSQNPRHKITKRGQNVTFRCDPISEHNRLYWYRQTLGQGPEFLTYFQNEAQLEKSRLLSDRFSAERPKGSFSTLEIQRTEQGDSAMYLCASTGQGYGPEAFFGQGTRLTVV.

Turning to this clonotype: A much larger clone differs by one base, so this may be a read error. The V gene is TRBV6-2 or TRBV6-3, the J gene TRBJ1-1, with a weak D call TRBD1 (6 bases). The germline V gene has CDR1 MNHEY and CDR2 SVGEGT. This CDR3 has 14 amino acids. The V gene lost 7 bases and the J gene lost 4 bases, with 16 bases spanning the gap. In nucleotides, the CDR3 is TGTGCCAGCACTGGTTTTTACAGGGCCACTGAAGCTTTCTTT. This encodes CASTGFYRATEAFF.

The gene calls are TRBV28 and TRBJ1-2; D call uncertain. V dropped 6 bases and J dropped 8 bases, with 25 bases sitting between them. The germline CDR1 and CDR2 sequences are MDHEN and SYDVKM. The CDR3 is made up of 16 amino acids. CDR3 in amino acids: CASSPSGRPISGGYTF. The CDR3 DNA sequence: TGTGCCAGCAGCCCTTCCGGCAGGCCTATCTCGGGGGGCTACACCTTC.

Concerning this clonotype: A read error may be the cause here, since a much bigger clone is one base away. The rearrangement joins TRBV19 to TRBJ2-3; a possible D gene is TRBD1 (6 bases). Germline-derived CDR1 and CDR2 are LNHDA and SQIVND (reference sequence). The ends were cut back, 5 bases at V and 8 bases at J, with 8 bases in the middle. CDR3 length: 11 amino acids. The CDR3 is CASSYRVTQYF. CDR3 DNA: TGTGCCAGTAGTTACAGGGTTACGCAGTATTTT.

This clonotype was seen repeatedly, ten times or more. V and J are TRBV14 and TRBJ1-6; the match to TRBD1 covers 9 bases. This CDR3 spans 16 amino acids. Germline V gene lookup returns CDR1 SGHDN and CDR2 FVKESK. J lost 7 bases, V lost 2 bases, and 6 bases had no gene match. CDR3 nucleotides: TGTGCCAGCAGCCAATATCGGACAGGGGCGAATTCACCCCTCCACTTT. Translation: CASSQYRTGANSPLHF.

This sequence joins TRBV19 and TRBJ2-5; tentatively, D is TRBD2 (5 bases). The CDR3 spans 15 residues. The V gene's germline CDR1 is LNHDA and CDR2 SQIVND (reference sequence). Trimming pared 3 bases from V and 2 bases from J, leaving 13 bases between. The CDR3 DNA follows: TGTGCCAGTAGTATGGAGGCCAGAGCTCAAGAGACCCAGTACTTC. The encoded protein is CASSMEARAQETQYF.

This clonotype was detected ten times or more. The chain has TRBV28 and TRBJ2-3; D gene unclear. CDR3 size: 12 residues. Germline CDR1 reads MDHEN; CDR2 reads SYDVKM. Trimming removed 6 bases from V and 5 bases from J, with 9 bases in between. CDR3 loop: CASSSDGDTQYF. The CDR3 DNA sequence: TGTGCCAGCAGCTCGGACGGAGATACGCAGTATTTT.

This clonotype was detected many times. The rearrangement links TRBV7-8 to TRBJ2-3, with TRBD1 matching over 8 bases. CDR3 length: 16 amino acids. Germline V gives CDR1 SGHVS, CDR2 FQNEAQ. V lost 7 bases to trimming and J lost 0 bases; unmatched junction nucleotides: 9. Here the CDR3 reads CASNLDRATSTDTQYF. DNA of the CDR3: TGTGCCAGCAACCTGGACAGGGCAACTAGCACAGATACGCAGTATTTT.

V gene TRBV9 combines with J gene TRBJ1-2, with D perhaps matching TRBD1 (6 bases). Germline-derived CDR1 and CDR2 are SGDLS and YYNGEE. CDR3 length: 12 residues. V shed 3 bases and J shed 7 bases, with 10 bases lying between them. CDR3 amino acids: CASSAGARGYTF. The CDR3 nucleotides are TGTGCCAGCAGCGCAGGGGCCCGTGGCTACACCTTC.

This clonotype was detected many times. The chain couples TRBV28 to TRBJ2-2, with D possibly being TRBD1 (6 bases). CDR1 MDHEN and CDR2 SYDVKM come from the germline V gene. The V and J ends lost 2 bases and 4 bases respectively, with 17 bases between them. The CDR3 consists of 17 residues. As DNA, the CDR3 is TGTGCCAGCAGTTTAGACCGTTCAGGGGCTGTCACCGGGGAGCTGTTTTTT. This gives the protein CASSLDRSGAVTGELFF.

This clonotype came up a few times. A junction end diverges from the germline sequence, so it may reflect a read error. V is TRBV5-8 and J is TRBJ1-5; 7 bases align to TRBD1. CDR1 and CDR2 (germline): SGHTS, YDEGEE. The CDR3 has 14 residues. The CDR3 sequence: CASTLGQYAQPQHF. The CDR3 DNA follows: TGTGCCAGCACCTTGGGACAGTACGCTCAGCCCCAGCATTTT.

This chain uses TRBV20-1 with TRBJ1-1; no reliable D call. V was pared by 6 bases and J by 5 bases, with 13 bases between. Looked up from germline, CDR1 is DFQATT and CDR2 is SNEGSKA (reference sequence). There are 12 residues in the CDR3. In DNA, the CDR3 is TGCAGTGCCAACTTGGGAGGGACTGAAGCTTTCTTT. It translates to CSANLGGTEAFF.

This clonotype was seen ten or more times. This chain links TRBV12-5 with TRBJ1-1; D may be TRBD1 (5 bases). The CDR3 consists of 13 residues. CDR1 is LGHNT and CDR2 is FRNRAP in the germline V gene. Deletions cut 7 bases from V and 5 bases from J, with 14 bases between. CDR3 residues: CASVQGAGTEAFF. CDR3 coding DNA: TGTGCTAGTGTTCAGGGCGCGGGGACTGAAGCTTTCTTT.

This clonotype was seen ten or more times. The V call is TRBV7-9, the J call TRBJ2-3; 7 positions agree with TRBD1. CDR3 size: 14 residues. Looked up from germline, CDR1 is SEHNR and CDR2 is FQNEAQ (reference sequence). V dropped 5 bases and J dropped 0; count of bases not matched to a gene: 2. This CDR3 is CASSPGQSTDTQYF. Here the CDR3 DNA reads TGTGCCAGCAGCCCGGGACAGAGCACAGATACGCAGTATTTT.

This clonotype was recorded only once. The chain combines TRBV15 with TRBJ1-3; possible D gene TRBD1, 6 bases. This CDR3 has 17 residues. Germline CDR1 and CDR2: LNHNV and YYDKDF (reference sequence). The ends were cut back, 0 bases at V and 4 bases at J, with 16 bases in the middle. CDR3: CATSRDFGIGGGNTIYF. CDR3 in DNA: TGTGCCACCAGCAGAGATTTCGGTATAGGGGGGGGAAACACCATATATTTT.

This clonotype showed up just a few times. The chain employs TRBV19 and TRBJ1-5, with a tentative D call TRBD1 (6 bases). Germline V lookup: CDR1 LNHDA, CDR2 SQIVND (reference sequence). CDR3 size: 15 residues. Deletions cut 2 bases from V and 7 bases from J, with 15 bases between. In DNA, the CDR3 is TGTGCCAGTAGTATACTCCGGGACAAGTTCCAGCCCCAGCATTTT. This gives the protein CASSILRDKFQPQHF.

The V and J genes are TRBV5-6 and TRBJ2-7; no definite D call. The length of the CDR3 is 12 residues. V lost 4 bases, J lost 4 bases, and 9 bases lay in between. Germline CDR1 SGHDT, CDR2 YYEEEE. CDR3 residues: CASSVSRYEQYF. DNA for the CDR3: TGTGCCAGCAGCGTAAGTAGGTACGAGCAGTACTTC.

This clonotype has at least ten counts. The CDR3 protein is CASRRMDRETGELFF. The CDR3 DNA reads as TGTGCCAGCAGACGCATGGACAGGGAAACCGGGGAGCTGTTTTTT. The chain combines TRBV28 with TRBJ2-2; 8 nucleotides line up with TRBD1. The germline V gene has CDR1 MDHEN and CDR2 SYDVKM. Trimming removed 6 bases from V and 5 bases from J; junction bases left unmatched: 8. The CDR3 contains 15 residues.

There are a few counts of this clonotype. The V and J genes are TRBV19 and TRBJ2-7; 9 bases line up with TRBD1. The CDR3 loop spans 15 amino acids. The germline V gene has CDR1 LNHDA and CDR2 SQIVND (reference sequence). The junction had 8 bases not matched to a gene; V was cut back by 4 bases and J by 4 bases. The CDR3 DNA follows: TGTGCCAGTAGTAACCCCCGGACAGGGGTGTACGAGCAGTACTTC. Residues: CASSNPRTGVYEQYF.

In nucleotides, the CDR3 is TGTGCCACCAGCAGAGATAAGACTGGAAACACCATATATTTT. It is translated as CATSRDKTGNTIYF. The chain links TRBV15 to TRBJ1-3, with D unresolved. V was cut by 0 bases and J by 2 bases, with 5 bases left in between. The CDR3 has 14 residues. The germline V gene has CDR1 LNHNV and CDR2 YYDKDF (reference sequence).

CDR3 sequence reads: CASSQEWEEGNYGYTF. The CDR3 DNA follows: TGTGCCAGCAGCCAAGAGTGGGAGGAGGGGAACTATGGCTACACCTTC. This sequence joins TRBV4-2 and TRBJ1-2; the D gene is possibly TRBD1 (5 bases). The V and J ends lost 0 bases and 2 bases respectively, with 13 bases between them. The CDR3 extends over 16 amino acids. Germline assignment: CDR1 LGHNA and CDR2 YNFKEQ.

This clonotype occurred many times. The rearrangement uses TRBV7-9 and TRBJ2-2, with TRBD2 matching over 7 bases. CDR3 length: 14 amino acids. Germline loops: CDR1 SEHNR, CDR2 FQNEAQ (reference sequence). After removal of 5 bases from V and 4 bases from J, the junction contained 4 bases not matched to a gene. CDR3 in DNA: TGTGCCAGCAGCCAGGGAGGGGTCACCGGGGAGCTGTTTTTT. Its translation is CASSQGGVTGELFF.